One sample yielded the 22 T cell receptor beta chains listed below, sequenced in a study of OX40 agonist ivuxolimab in advanced cancers. The method was immunoSEQ multiplex PCR; TCRdb's version includes in-frame clones alone and lacks a portion of them. Among about 60,000 clones listed, roughly 80% were seen once. Sample: CD4+ or CD8+ T cells sorted from blood, taken in a trial of the OX40 agonist ivuxolimab. These receptors all come from an adult with an advanced solid tumor such as melanoma, head and neck, liver or kidney cancer.

The chain couples TRBV5-1 to TRBJ2-5; 9 bases map to TRBD2. CDR3 length: 16 amino acids. The junction had 6 bases not matched to a gene; V was cut back by 0 bases and J by 3 bases. Germline loops: CDR1 SGHRS, CDR2 YFSETQ. The CDR3: CASSLALSSGKETQYF. The CDR3, as DNA: TGCGCCAGCAGCTTGGCCTTGTCTAGCGGGAAAGAGACCCAGTACTTC.

The V call is TRBV7-8, the J call TRBJ1-1, with 8 nucleotides matching TRBD1. CDR1 is SGHVS, CDR2 FQNEAQ, per germline. Trimming at V came to 5 bases and at J to 6 bases, leaving 5 bases not matched to a gene. This CDR3 comprises 13 residues. CDR3 DNA: TGTGCCAGCAGCCAGGGGGCTGTGGCTGAAGCTTTCTTT. Translation: CASSQGAVAEAFF.

The rearrangement uses TRBV5-1 and TRBJ2-3; the D gene is possibly TRBD2 (5 bases). The CDR3 sequence is 15 residues long. Germline values: CDR1 SGHRS, CDR2 YFSETQ. Trimming took off 7 bases at V and 3 bases at J, with 18 bases between the two ends. The CDR3 is CASGLLGTQTDTQYF. The CDR3 nucleotides read TGCGCCAGCGGACTCCTGGGAACCCAAACAGATACGCAGTATTTT.

The CDR3 reads CASSLSGSGKAGELFF. The CDR3 bases are TGTGCCAGCAGCTTAAGTGGGAGCGGGAAGGCCGGGGAGCTGTTTTTT. This sequence joins TRBV7-3 and TRBJ2-2, with TRBD2 matching over 7 bases. The CDR3 has 16 amino acids. The V and J ends lost 1 base and 6 bases, in that order; junction bases with no gene match: 8. The V gene's germline CDR1 is SGHTA and CDR2 FQGTGA.

J is TRBJ2-1 and V is TRBV11-2; the D is unclear. The CDR3 consists of 12 residues. The V end lost 1 base, the J end lost 9 bases, and 7 bases lay between the germline ends. CDR1 and CDR2 from the germline V gene are SGHAT and FQNNGV. The CDR3 DNA sequence: TGTGCCAGCAGCTTAGCTGGGATTGAGCAGTTCTTC. Protein sequence: CASSLAGIEQFF.

The V call is TRBV30, the J call TRBJ1-6; 9 nucleotides agree with TRBD1. V dropped 3 bases and J dropped 10; count of bases not matched to a gene: 7. The CDR3 spans 14 residues. Germline V lookup: CDR1 GTSNPN, CDR2 SVGIG (reference sequence). The CDR3 DNA sequence: TGTGCCTGGAGGGGGGGACAGGGACGGTCACCCCTCCACTTT. As protein: CAWRGGQGRSPLHF.

The chain has TRBV2 and TRBJ2-5; 8 bases align to TRBD2. There are 14 residues in the CDR3. The germline CDR1 and CDR2 sequences are SNHLY and FYNNEI. The V and J ends lost 5 bases and 2 bases, in that order; junction bases with no gene match: 4. The CDR3 sequence: CASSYTSGQETQYF. The DNA of the CDR3 is TGTGCCAGCAGTTACACTAGCGGACAAGAGACCCAGTACTTC.

The chain is built from TRBV14 and TRBJ2-5, with no clear D. Trimming removed 4 bases at V and 4 bases at J, with 10 bases between. The CDR3 runs 13 residues. CDR1 SGHDN and CDR2 FVKESK come from the germline V gene. The CDR3, as DNA: TGTGCCAGCAGCCGTCAGGAGCGAGAGACCCAGTACTTC. Protein product: CASSRQERETQYF.

The chain employs TRBV28 and TRBJ1-4; tentative D call: TRBD1 (5 bases). CDR1 and CDR2 from the germline V gene are MDHEN and SYDVKM. The CDR3 is made up of 14 amino acids. The V gene lost 6 bases and the J gene lost 3 bases, with 11 bases spanning the gap. CDR3 coding DNA: TGTGCCAGCAGCCAGGGAGGCCCTAATGAAAAACTGTTTTTT. Translated, it gives CASSQGGPNEKLFF.

This chain links TRBV19 with TRBJ2-7, with no clear D. V was pared by 3 bases and J by 6 bases, with 12 bases between. The CDR3 contains 13 residues. Germline V lookup: CDR1 LNHDA, CDR2 SQIVND (reference sequence). CDR3 nucleotide sequence: TGTGCCAGTAGTATCTTACTCCTTGGCGAGCAGTACTTC. It translates to CASSILLLGEQYF.

The chain uses TRBV29-1 and TRBJ2-7, with D perhaps TRBD2 (6 bases). CDR1 and CDR2 from the germline V gene are SQVTM and ANQGSEA. The CDR3 consists of 17 residues. V dropped 1 base and J dropped 2 bases, with 21 bases sitting between them. The CDR3 sequence is CSVEGPPPPGLTYEQYF. The CDR3 bases are TGCAGCGTTGAAGGTCCCCCACCCCCGGGACTGACCTACGAGCAGTACTTC.

The chain has TRBV19 and TRBJ2-1, with TRBD2 identical over 7 bases. J gave up 5 bases and V 3 bases, and 4 bases lay outside the gene matches. The CDR3 extends over 14 amino acids. The V gene's germline CDR1 is LNHDA and CDR2 SQIVND (reference sequence). CDR3 in amino acids: CASSIAGDDNEQFF. DNA for the CDR3: TGTGCCAGTAGTATTGCGGGAGACGACAATGAGCAGTTCTTC.

V usage is TRBV4-3 and J usage is TRBJ2-7; TRBD2 agrees at 12 bases. This CDR3 has 18 amino acids. After removal of 0 bases from V and 1 base from J, the junction contained 7 bases not matched to a gene. Germline assignment: CDR1 LGHNA and CDR2 YSLEER. The CDR3 sequence: CASSQDPPGLAGSYEQYF. In DNA, the CDR3 is TGCGCCAGCAGCCAAGACCCTCCGGGACTAGCGGGTTCCTACGAGCAGTACTTC.

This clone was found a few times. The V gene is TRBV10-1, the J gene TRBJ2-3; the D call may be TRBD1 or TRBD2 (5 bases each). Germline loops: CDR1 WNHNN, CDR2 SYGVQD (reference sequence). The CDR3 runs to 18 residues. Trimming left V 1 base short and J 2 bases short, with 19 bases between. The CDR3 spells CASSELQVPSGFTDTQYF. The CDR3 DNA reads as TGCGCCAGCAGTGAGTTACAGGTTCCGAGCGGATTCACAGATACGCAGTATTTT.

V is TRBV5-4 and J is TRBJ2-1; D unresolved. The CDR3 covers 13 residues. V was trimmed by 4 bases and J by 0 bases, leaving 5 bases between them. In germline, CDR1 is SGHNT, CDR2 YYREEE (reference sequence). Here the CDR3 DNA reads TGTGCCAGCAGCCCATTCTCCTACAATGAGCAGTTCTTC. Protein product: CASSPFSYNEQFF.

This chain links TRBV6-5 with TRBJ2-7; tentatively, D is TRBD1 or TRBD2 (5 bases each). CDR3 length equals 11 residues. Between the trimmed V and J ends, which lost 5 bases and 4 bases, there was a span of 6 bases. CDR1 is MNHEY and CDR2 is SVGAGI in the germline V gene. The CDR3 here is CASSEGYEQYF. In DNA form, the CDR3 reads TGTGCCAGCAGTGAGGGGTACGAGCAGTACTTC.

The chain links TRBV9 to TRBJ2-2; D not certain. This CDR3 has 15 residues. The V gene's germline CDR1 is SGDLS and CDR2 YYNGEE. V lost 2 bases and J 4 bases, leaving 12 bases between the germline ends. The CDR3 loop is CASSVLLDPTGELFF. The DNA for the CDR3 is TGTGCCAGCAGCGTCCTCCTGGATCCCACCGGGGAGCTGTTTTTT.

This chain joins TRBV11-2 and TRBJ2-7, with D unresolved. From germline, CDR1 is SGHAT and CDR2 FQNNGV. V lost 2 bases and J 0 bases, leaving 11 bases between the germline ends. There are 15 residues in the CDR3. In DNA form, the CDR3 reads TGTGCCAGCAGCTTAAGGGCTTTACTCTCCTACGAGCAGTACTTC. Protein sequence: CASSLRALLSYEQYF.

The chain uses TRBV10-3 and TRBJ2-3; 9 bases line up with TRBD1. Trimming took 7 bases from V and 4 from J; bases not matched to a gene: 9. The V gene's germline CDR1 is ENHRY and CDR2 SYGVKD. The CDR3 covers 15 residues. The CDR3 loop is CAITENRGLSDTQYF. The CDR3 region has the DNA TGTGCCATCACCGAGAACAGGGGGCTGTCAGATACGCAGTATTTT.

The genes are TRBV19 and TRBJ1-2, with 8 bases identical to TRBD1. CDR3 length equals 15 residues. The junction had 7 bases not matched to a gene; V was cut back by 5 bases and J by 2 bases. Per the germline V gene, CDR1 is LNHDA and CDR2 is SQIVND (reference sequence). CDR3 sequence (DNA): TGTGCCAGTAGTTCAAAGACAGGGGAGAACTATGGCTACACCTTC. Translating gives CASSSKTGENYGYTF.

This clone came up once. The rearrangement joins TRBV19 to TRBJ2-7; 11 nucleotides line up with TRBD1. Germline-derived CDR1 and CDR2 are LNHDA and SQIVND (reference sequence). This CDR3 comprises 15 residues. V was pared by 0 bases and J by 3 bases, with 1 base of the junction left unmatched. CDR3 loop: CASSIEGTGGYEQYF. The CDR3 nucleotides read TGTGCCAGTAGTATAGAAGGGACAGGGGGCTACGAGCAGTACTTC.

The V gene is TRBV4-2, the J gene TRBJ2-7; 8 nucleotides agree with TRBD1. Germline CDR1 reads LGHNA; CDR2 reads YNFKEQ. Losses at the gene ends were 4 bases for V and 5 bases for J; bases not matched to a gene: 7. The CDR3 covers 14 residues. CDR3 DNA: TGTGCCAGCAGCCCCCGACAGGGGTACAACGAGCAGTACTTC. Its translation is CASSPRQGYNEQYF.